The present entry profiles one TCR beta chain with its context. Antigen unknown. The source of the sample is a study of shared clonotypes between healthy human individuals. Across the whole study: Two women and three men aged 18 to 49 made up the donors. Study findings and constraints: Clonotypes shared by all four sorted-subset donors had higher generation probabilities than non-shared clonotypes.

Per the study methods: Quality scores were absent from the junction-only immunoSEQ sequences, so filtering differed. The assay was immunoSEQ multiplex PCR, and TCRdb's table has in-frame clones only and misses some. V and J calls plus clone size are reproduced from that table; the DNA served to infer D and trimming. Of about 2.4 million clones in the sample, roughly 93% are singletons; the top ten hold roughly 0.39%. This receptor was identified in a man aged 18 to 30 in good health. Some clones in this sample may be carry-over from other donors' samples. The sample comprised naive CD4+ T cells from PBMCs. Subset denoted: CD45RA+ positively selected.

The CDR3 sequence is CAISESGQGGGYTF. CDR3 nucleotide sequence: TGTGCCATCAGTGAGTCGGGACAGGGTGGTGGCTACACCTTC. This rearrangement joins TRBV10-3 to TRBJ1-2, with 9 positions matching TRBD1. This CDR3 comprises 14 residues. J gave up 7 bases and V 0 bases, and 3 bases lay outside the gene matches. The germline V gene encodes CDR1 ENHRY and CDR2 SYGVKD.